This entry concerns a single TCR beta chain. As processed by the authors: Nucleated cell number was recorded as an estimate derived from reference gene primer amplification. Only in-frame clones appear in the TCRdb table, and some are missing; sequencing was by immunoSEQ multiplex PCR. V and J calls and clone size are those listed in that table; D and trimming were worked out from the DNA. The repertoire consists of roughly 120,000 clones, with over 80% occurring once and the leading ten covering more than 25%. The data belong to a study of blood T cell repertoires in COVID-19. Study context: Samples taken during acute and convalescent COVID-19 were collected in the United States, Italy and Spain. Sample material is recorded as cDNA or gDNA derived from T cells, B-cell-depleted T cells, or PBMCs.

V was cut by 4 bases and J by 2 bases, with 11 bases left in between. Germline CDR1 reads SNHLY; CDR2 reads FYNNEI. The CDR3 contains 15 residues. This receptor was taken from a woman aged 70 to 79 with acute or convalescent COVID-19. The chain combines TRBV2 with TRBJ2-2; a weak D match, TRBD2 (6 bases). Sequencing input: peripheral blood. CDR3 in amino acids: CASSAGDSNTGELFF. As DNA, the CDR3 is TGTGCCAGCAGTGCGGGAGACTCCAACACCGGGGAGCTGTTTTTT.